These T cell receptor beta chains were read from a single sample in a study of beta chain features in type 1 diabetes. Here immunoSEQ multiplex PCR was the method, and the copy in TCRdb shows in-frame clones only, minus some. This table holds hundreds of thousands of clones, about a sixth found once. What was sequenced was naive CD4+ T cells from blood. These receptors were collected from a woman aged 18-29 years in good health. Both conserved end residues are part of each CDR3. The D gene is left open where the match is weak. Expanded clones get a size class; other rows say once, few or many, or leave the size out.

CDR3aa,CDR3nt,d_gene,j_gene,v_gene,abundance
CASSSSIGGNYEQYF,TGTGCCAGCAGCTCCTCCATTGGGGGGAACTACGAGCAGTACTTC,-,TRBJ2-7,TRBV28,-
CASSVGVAGGIETQYF,TGTGCCAGCAGCGTAGGGGTAGCGGGAGGCATAGAGACCCAGTACTTC,TRBD2,TRBJ2-5,TRBV9,few
CASSSRTSPNTGELFF,TGTGCCAGCAGCTCTCGGACTAGCCCGAACACCGGGGAGCTGTTTTTT,TRBD2,TRBJ2-2,TRBV7-3,few
CASSSGQADLFF,TGCGCCAGCTCCTCTGGGCAGGCCGATCTGTTTTTT,-,TRBJ1-4,TRBV5-1,-
CASSLLTGNNEQFF,TGTGCCAGCAGCCTTCTAACAGGAAACAATGAGCAGTTCTTC,-,TRBJ2-1,TRBV11-2,-
CASSHSDRGTYEQYF,TGCGCCAGCAGCCATTCGGACAGGGGGACCTACGAGCAGTACTTC,TRBD1,TRBJ2-7,TRBV4-3,few
CASSFSSGRGGTQYF,TGTGCCAGCAGTTTCTCTAGCGGGAGGGGCGGGACCCAGTACTTC,TRBD2,TRBJ2-5,TRBV28,-
CASSLGAASYEQYF,TGTGCCAGCAGCTTGGGGGCAGCCTCCTACGAGCAGTACTTC,-,TRBJ2-7,TRBV7-2,-
CASSQSSGIQEFNEQFF,TGCGCCAGCAGCCAAAGTAGCGGGATACAAGAATTCAATGAGCAGTTCTTC,TRBD2,TRBJ2-1,TRBV4-1,-
CASSIRAGGLTDTQYF,TGTGCCAGCAGCATTCGAGCGGGAGGACTCACAGATACGCAGTATTTT,TRBD2,TRBJ2-3,TRBV9,-
CASSKEEDYGYTF,TGTGCCAGCAGCAAAGAGGAGGACTATGGCTACACCTTC,-,TRBJ1-2,TRBV21-1,-
CASSGLYVLTF,TGTGCCAGCAGTGGTCTGTACGTCCTGACTTTC,-,TRBJ2-6,TRBV2,many
CASSLGGEQFF,TGTGCCAGCAGCTTAGGTGGTGAGCAGTTCTTC,-,TRBJ2-1,TRBV11-2,few
CASSLLKDTQYF,TGTGCCAGCAGCTTATTAAAGGATACGCAGTATTTT,-,TRBJ2-3,TRBV7-2,-
CASSDSGYYGYTF,TGTGCCAGCAGTGACTCAGGTTACTATGGCTACACCTTC,-,TRBJ1-2,TRBV6-1,-
CASSVGGAGRDTQYF,TGTGCCAGTAGTGTTGGGGGCGCGGGTCGAGATACGCAGTATTTT,-,TRBJ2-3,TRBV19,few
CASSYQASLGYEQYF,TGTGCCAGCAGTTACCAAGCTAGTCTGGGCTACGAGCAGTACTTC,-,TRBJ2-7,TRBV6-5,-
CASSFTFLNTEAFF,TGCGCCAGCAGCTTCACGTTCCTGAACACTGAAGCTTTCTTT,-,TRBJ1-1,TRBV5-1,-
CSAAQETQYF,TGCAGTGCAGCACAAGAGACCCAGTACTTC,-,TRBJ2-5,TRBV20-1,-
CASSLAVGYYGYTF,TGCGCCAGCAGCTTGGCCGTGGGGTACTATGGCTACACCTTC,-,TRBJ1-2,TRBV5-1,-
CASSFDRNEQFF,TGTGCCAGCAGCTTCGACCGCAATGAGCAGTTCTTC,-,TRBJ2-1,TRBV7-2,few
CASSRGQPYEQYF,TGTGCCAGCAGCAGGGGACAGCCATACGAGCAGTACTTC,TRBD1,TRBJ2-7,TRBV28,few
CASSLGGTGWYNEQFF,TGTGCCAGCAGTTTGGGGGGGACAGGGTGGTACAATGAGCAGTTCTTC,TRBD1,TRBJ2-1,TRBV28,-
CASSQGVETSGGGELFF,TGTGCCAGCAGCCAAGGGGTGGAGACTAGCGGTGGCGGGGAGCTGTTTTTT,TRBD2,TRBJ2-2,TRBV4-2,-
CASSLGGWDHEQFF,TGTGCCAGCTCCCTGGGTGGCTGGGACCATGAGCAGTTCTTC,-,TRBJ2-1,TRBV18,few
CASSRDRGNYGYTF,TGTGCCAGCAGTCGGGACAGGGGGAACTATGGCTACACCTTC,TRBD1,TRBJ1-2,TRBV6-6,-
CASSRHNEQFF,TGTGCCAGCAGCCGGCACAATGAGCAGTTCTTC,-,TRBJ2-1,TRBV7-9,few
CASSLGESYGYTF,TGTGCCAGCAGCTTAGGGGAGAGCTATGGCTACACCTTC,-,TRBJ1-2,TRBV11-2,few
CASSYFAGQGHYEQYF,TGTGCCAGCAGTTACTTCGCGGGACAGGGTCATTACGAGCAGTACTTC,TRBD1,TRBJ2-7,TRBV6-6,-
CASSYPGQGYEQYF,TGTGCCAGCAGTTACCCGGGACAGGGGTACGAGCAGTACTTC,TRBD1,TRBJ2-7,TRBV10-3,-
CASSLVGTSGTAYF,TGTGCCAGCAGCTTAGTTGGGACTAGCGGGACTGCCTACTTC,TRBD2,TRBJ2-7,TRBV7-2,few
CASLRSGSYGYTF,TGTGCCAGCCTGAGGTCCGGGAGCTATGGCTACACCTTC,-,TRBJ1-2,TRBV25-1,few
CASSSDRASGNTIYF,TGTGCCAGCTCTTCGGACAGAGCCTCTGGAAACACCATATATTTT,-,TRBJ1-3,TRBV18,-
CSARSGREAFF,TGCAGTGCCAGAAGCGGACGAGAAGCTTTCTTT,-,TRBJ1-1,TRBV20-1,few
CASTQPTDTQYF,TGTGCCAGCACGCAACCCACAGATACGCAGTATTTT,-,TRBJ2-3,TRBV2,-
CASSLQFGSGVGEQFF,TGTGCCAGCAGCCTTCAGTTTGGCTCTGGTGTGGGTGAGCAGTTCTTC,-,TRBJ2-1,TRBV7-2,-
CASSLVGGNTEAFF,TGTGCCAGCAGTTTAGTGGGGGGGAACACTGAAGCTTTCTTT,-,TRBJ1-1,TRBV27,few
CASSFGRFYEQYF,TGTGCCAGCAGCTTCGGGCGATTTTACGAGCAGTACTTC,-,TRBJ2-7,TRBV7-9,-
CASRPGQASNTEAFF,TGTGCCAGCAGACCCGGGCAGGCCTCAAACACTGAAGCTTTCTTT,-,TRBJ1-1,TRBV5-6,few
CASRSGQGLAEQYF,TGTGCCAGCCGATCGGGACAGGGCCTCGCCGAGCAGTACTTC,TRBD1,TRBJ2-7,TRBV2,-
CASRIRRDSYEQYF,TGTGCCAGCCGAATCAGGAGGGACTCCTACGAGCAGTACTTC,-,TRBJ2-7,TRBV2,-